This record concerns one TCR beta chain sequence. Its specificity is unknown. The sample comes from a study of CD8+ T cells in alopecia areata. Overall study results and limits: Just one nonresponder means the tie between baseline CD8+ expansion and response stays uncertain.

Extracted RNA was reverse transcribed, and the resulting cDNA served as sequencing template. Produced via immunoSEQ multiplex PCR; TCRdb's table is partial and in-frame only. The sample includes more than 90,000 clones, about 60% seen only once; the top ten take roughly 15%. Noted treatment: oral pan-JAK inhibitor, 5-10 mg twice daily. Alopecia areata patients gave lesional scalp punch biopsies and peripheral blood samples. The sequenced sample was CD8+ T cells sorted from blood, obtained between weeks 55 and 65, from a patient treated with tofacitinib. The receptor comes from a human donor with alopecia areata.

The CDR3 reads CASSVQDLKKVEQYF. DNA for the CDR3: TGTGCCAGCAGCGTACAGGATCTGAAGAAGGTCGAGCAGTACTTC. The V and J genes are TRBV7-2 and TRBJ2-7; tentative D call: TRBD1 (5 bases). V was cut by 5 bases and J by 6 bases, with 20 bases left in between. Germline CDR1 reads SGHTA; CDR2 reads FQGNSA. The CDR3 is 15 residues long.